This T cell receptor beta chain was identified in a study of cytomegalovirus exposure and HLA in healthy donors. Study overall: Earlier, 180 million or so T cells were analyzed, and some 120 million unique TCR beta sequences were found among them. Study results and caveats: Across donors, sequencing depth was assumed by presence/absence analyses to be roughly uniform.

Though probably carrying unrecorded immune exposures, donors were nominally healthy at sampling. 60 Vbeta and 13 Jbeta primers were used in PCR. Study processing details: Unique TCR beta chains totaled around 86 million in a later count, with around 11 million of them shared. Repertoires were generated with immunoSEQ multiplex PCR, while TCRdb's copy carries only in-frame clones and drops some. That table is the source of V, J and clone size, and D and trimming were worked out from the DNA. The sample lists more than 150,000 clones, 70% to 90% occurring once. As to this clone: Its antigen remains unidentified.

Specimen: PBMCs. This sequence was found in a woman under 30 in good health and CMV-seronegative.

The CDR3 region is CASSSGLYTGELFF. The DNA of the CDR3 is TGTGCCAGCAGTTCGGGACTTTACACCGGGGAGCTGTTTTTT. V gene TRBV6-5 combines with J gene TRBJ2-2, with D possibly being TRBD2 (6 bases). The CDR3 consists of 14 residues. Germline V gene lookup returns CDR1 MNHEY and CDR2 SVGAGI. The V end lost 4 bases, the J end lost 3 bases, and 9 bases lay between the germline ends.